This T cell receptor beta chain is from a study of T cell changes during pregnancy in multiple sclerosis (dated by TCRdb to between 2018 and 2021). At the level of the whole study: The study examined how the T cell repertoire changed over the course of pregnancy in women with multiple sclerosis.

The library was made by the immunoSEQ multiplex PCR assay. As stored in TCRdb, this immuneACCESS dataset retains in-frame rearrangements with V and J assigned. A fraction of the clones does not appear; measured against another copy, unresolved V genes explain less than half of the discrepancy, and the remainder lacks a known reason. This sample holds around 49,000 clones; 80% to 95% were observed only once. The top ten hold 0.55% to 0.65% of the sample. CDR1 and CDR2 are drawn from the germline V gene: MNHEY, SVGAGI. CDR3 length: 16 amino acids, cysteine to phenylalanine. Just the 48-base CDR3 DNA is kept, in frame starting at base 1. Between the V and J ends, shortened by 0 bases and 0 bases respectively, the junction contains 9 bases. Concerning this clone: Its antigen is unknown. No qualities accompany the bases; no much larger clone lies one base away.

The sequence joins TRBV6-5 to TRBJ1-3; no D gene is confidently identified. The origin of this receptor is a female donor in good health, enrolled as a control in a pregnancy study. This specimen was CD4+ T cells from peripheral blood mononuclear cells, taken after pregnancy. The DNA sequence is TGTGCCAGCAGTTACTCTCCAGGTCGCTCTGGAAACACCATATATTTT. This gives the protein CASSYSPGRSGNTIYF.